These T cell receptor beta chains were read from a single sample in a study of beta chain features in type 1 diabetes. Profiled with immunoSEQ multiplex PCR; TCRdb holds only in-frame clones, not every one. The sample holds a few hundred thousand clones, approximately 30% seen once. Sequenced: naive CD4+ T cells from blood. The receptors derive from a man between 18 and 29 years old in good health. The CDR3 runs from the conserved cysteine through the conserved F or W. The order of the fields is V gene, J gene, clone size, D gene, CDR3 protein, CDR3 DNA. A D gene is named only where the DNA matches it firmly. Rows give clone size only sometimes, using once, few, many, or a class for an expanded clone.

TRBV10-3,TRBJ1-5,few,TRBD1,CAIGTGDNQPQHF,TGTGCCATCGGGACAGGGGACAATCAGCCCCAGCATTTT
TRBV6-6,TRBJ2-3,.,.,CASSYSGDGNTDTQYF,TGTGCCAGCAGTTATTCGGGGGACGGAAATACAGATACGCAGTATTTT
TRBV27,TRBJ2-1,few,.,CASSRPGSSYNEQFF,TGTGCCAGCAGTAGGCCGGGGAGCTCCTACAATGAGCAGTTCTTC
TRBV7-2,TRBJ2-7,few,.,CASSPRRQGGQYF,TGTGCCAGCAGCCCTAGGCGGCAAGGGGGGCAGTACTTC
TRBV18,TRBJ2-4,.,.,CASSPLAGNQAKNIQYF,TGTGCCAGCTCACCACTTGCAGGGAATCAGGCCAAAAACATTCAGTACTTC
TRBV29-1,TRBJ2-1,.,TRBD2,CSAKGLAGASSYNEQFF,TGCAGCGCAAAGGGACTAGCGGGAGCTAGCTCCTACAATGAGCAGTTCTTC
TRBV25-1,TRBJ2-1,.,TRBD1,CASSRDRGQGNEQFF,TGTGCCAGCAGCCGAGACAGGGGTCAGGGCAATGAGCAGTTCTTC
TRBV10-3,TRBJ2-1,few,.,CAISESNSNEQFF,TGTGCCATCAGTGAGTCCAACAGCAATGAGCAGTTCTTC
TRBV16,TRBJ2-3,few,.,CASSQSEKGGTDTQYF,TGTGCCAGCAGCCAATCTGAAAAGGGCGGCACAGATACGCAGTATTTT
TRBV19,TRBJ2-4,.,.,CASSPAGLAKNIQYF,TGTGCCAGTAGTCCGGCGGGGTTAGCCAAAAACATTCAGTACTTC
TRBV9,TRBJ2-2,few,.,CASSVEWRSDGELFF,TGTGCCAGCAGCGTAGAGTGGCGGAGTGACGGGGAGCTGTTTTTT
TRBV9,TRBJ1-4,.,TRBD1,CASSPGQAPNTNEKLFF,TGTGCCAGCAGCCCCGGACAGGCCCCAAATACTAATGAAAAACTGTTTTTT
TRBV6-6,TRBJ2-1,.,.,CASSAGISYNEQFF,TGTGCCAGCAGCGCAGGGATTTCCTACAATGAGCAGTTCTTC
TRBV30,TRBJ2-5,few,TRBD1,CAWDRGQETQYF,TGTGCCTGGGACAGGGGTCAAGAGACCCAGTACTTC
TRBV30,TRBJ2-7,.,TRBD2,CAWSPGTTYEQYF,TGTGCCTGGAGTCCCGGGACTACCTACGAGCAGTACTTC
TRBV6-6,TRBJ1-5,.,.,CASSFDSYSNQPQHF,TGTGCCAGCAGTTTCGACAGTTATAGCAATCAGCCCCAGCATTTT
TRBV10-3,TRBJ2-3,.,.,CAIRAGSSGADTQYF,TGTGCCATCAGGGCCGGGTCCTCCGGCGCAGATACGCAGTATTTT
TRBV7-8,TRBJ2-3,.,TRBD2,CASNEPGLSTDTQYF,TGTGCCAGCAACGAGCCGGGACTATCCACAGATACGCAGTATTTT
TRBV6-5,TRBJ2-7,few,.,CASSPTGKDYEQYF,TGTGCCAGCAGCCCTACAGGGAAGGACTACGAGCAGTACTTC
TRBV30,TRBJ2-5,.,TRBD1,CAWGDRDRGKKTQYF,TGTGCCTGGGGGGACCGGGACAGGGGTAAAAAGACCCAGTACTTC
TRBV29-1,TRBJ2-3,.,.,CSVEWGTTQYF,TGCAGCGTTGAATGGGGGACGACGCAGTATTTT
TRBV5-1,TRBJ2-7,few,.,CASSLNSYEQYF,TGCGCCAGCAGCCTAAATTCCTACGAGCAGTACTTC
TRBV9,TRBJ2-3,.,TRBD2,CASSRGLAGLHITDTQYF,TGTGCCAGCAGCCGGGGACTAGCGGGACTGCATATCACAGATACGCAGTATTTT
TRBV29-1,TRBJ2-7,few,.,CSVQELLNEQYF,TGCAGCGTGCAGGAACTTTTGAACGAGCAGTACTTC
TRBV11-2,TRBJ2-2,.,.,CASSLRGASTGELFF,TGTGCCAGCAGCTTACGGGGGGCGAGCACCGGGGAGCTGTTTTTT
TRBV7-9,TRBJ2-2,few,TRBD2,CASSYREGSNTGELFF,TGTGCCAGCAGCTACCGGGAGGGGTCGAACACCGGGGAGCTGTTTTTT
TRBV29-1,TRBJ1-3,few,.,CSVELGDSGNTIYF,TGCAGCGTTGAACTGGGAGACTCTGGAAACACCATATATTTT
TRBV4-1,TRBJ2-7,few,TRBD2,CASSPGLFSYEQYF,TGCGCCAGCAGCCCGGGACTATTCTCCTACGAGCAGTACTTC
TRBV6-5,TRBJ1-1,.,.,CASSRGESYTEAFF,TGTGCCAGCAGCCGGGGGGAAAGCTACACTGAAGCTTTCTTT
TRBV9,TRBJ2-7,.,.,CASSIMGGTEQYF,TGTGCCAGCAGCATCATGGGAGGAACCGAGCAGTACTTC
TRBV5-1,TRBJ2-1,once,.,CASSLGGRTQNEQFF,TGCGCCAGCAGCTTGGGAGGGAGAACCCAGAATGAGCAGTTCTTC
TRBV7-9,TRBJ2-7,.,.,CASSLSGISYEQYF,TGTGCCAGCAGCCTTAGCGGAATTTCCTACGAGCAGTACTTC
TRBV18,TRBJ2-1,few,.,CASSKESSYNEQFF,TGTGCCAGCTCAAAGGAGAGCTCCTACAATGAGCAGTTCTTC
TRBV5-1,TRBJ2-6,.,TRBD2,CASSGRAGANVLTF,TGCGCCAGCAGCGGGAGGGCTGGGGCCAACGTCCTGACTTTC
TRBV30,TRBJ2-3,.,.,CAWSQTATTDTQYF,TGTGCCTGGAGCCAGACAGCTACCACAGATACGCAGTATTTT
TRBV14,TRBJ1-1,few,.,CASSGQQGSEAFF,TGTGCCAGCAGCGGACAACAGGGTTCTGAAGCTTTCTTT
TRBV25-1,TRBJ2-4,.,TRBD1,CASSARGRKNIQYF,TGTGCCAGCAGTGCCAGGGGGCGGAAAAACATTCAGTACTTC
TRBV19,TRBJ2-1,.,.,CASSTTGGIYNEQFF,TGTGCCAGTAGTACTACGGGCGGGATTTACAATGAGCAGTTCTTC
TRBV25-1,TRBJ2-2,.,.,CASSEYGGATNTGELFF,TGTGCCAGCAGTGAATACGGAGGGGCCACGAACACCGGGGAGCTGTTTTTT
TRBV30,TRBJ2-4,.,.,CAWSVNVNIQYF,TGTGCCTGGAGTGTGAACGTAAACATTCAGTACTTC
TRBV7-2,TRBJ2-7,.,.,CASSLSWSSYEQYF,TGTGCCAGCAGCTTAAGCTGGAGCTCCTACGAGCAGTACTTC
TRBV10-3,TRBJ2-3,few,.,CAISEGDWTDTQYF,TGTGCCATCAGTGAGGGGGACTGGACAGATACGCAGTATTTT
TRBV28,TRBJ2-3,few,.,CARGQNRGTDTQYF,TGTGCCAGAGGACAGAATAGAGGAACAGATACGCAGTATTTT
TRBV30,TRBJ2-5,.,.,CAGRDTSGGTQYF,TGTGCTGGTCGGGACACCTCAGGAGGGACCCAGTACTTC
TRBV5-1,TRBJ2-5,.,.,CASSLRQVSQETQYF,TGCGCCAGCAGCTTGAGACAGGTGTCCCAAGAGACCCAGTACTTC
TRBV28,TRBJ2-1,few,TRBD2,CASSFWEGRNEQFF,TGTGCCAGCAGTTTCTGGGAGGGGCGCAATGAGCAGTTCTTC
TRBV13,TRBJ2-1,.,.,CASSFGHEQFF,TGTGCCAGCAGCTTTGGGCATGAGCAGTTCTTC
TRBV4-2,TRBJ2-1,few,TRBD2,CASSPEGGSAYNEQFF,TGTGCCAGCAGCCCCGAGGGCGGGAGCGCCTACAATGAGCAGTTCTTC
TRBV2,TRBJ2-5,few,TRBD1,CASRPGTGVKETQYF,TGTGCCAGCAGACCCGGGACAGGGGTCAAAGAGACCCAGTACTTC
TRBV28,TRBJ2-7,few,.,CASSLPEVTNYEQYF,TGTGCCAGCAGTTTGCCCGAGGTGACAAACTACGAGCAGTACTTC
TRBV30,TRBJ2-3,few,.,CAWSKGGTSTDTQYF,TGTGCCTGGAGTAAAGGGGGAACTAGCACAGATACGCAGTATTTT
TRBV15,TRBJ2-1,.,.,CATSPGQGGSYNEQFF,TGTGCCACCAGCCCCGGCCAGGGGGGCTCCTACAATGAGCAGTTCTTC
TRBV30,TRBJ2-2,few,TRBD2,CAGPTSGNTGELFF,TGTGCCGGCCCGACTAGCGGGAACACCGGGGAGCTGTTTTTT
TRBV14,TRBJ2-1,few,.,CASSQDPGGDNEQFF,TGTGCCAGCAGCCAAGATCCAGGGGGGGACAATGAGCAGTTCTTC
TRBV27,TRBJ2-7,.,.,CASSFLYVEQYF,TGTGCCAGCAGTTTTTTATATGTGGAGCAGTACTTC
TRBV9,TRBJ1-5,.,.,CASSQGGSNQPQHF,TGTGCCAGCAGCCAAGGGGGTAGCAATCAGCCCCAGCATTTT
TRBV30,TRBJ1-2,few,.,CAWSPLVGGGGYTF,TGTGCCTGGAGCCCCCTGGTCGGGGGCGGCGGCTACACCTTC
TRBV9,TRBJ1-1,.,.,CASSVAGRNTEAFF,TGTGCCAGCAGCGTAGCCGGTAGGAACACTGAAGCTTTCTTT
TRBV20-1,TRBJ1-1,.,.,CSALHGAEAFF,TGCAGTGCCCTACATGGCGCTGAAGCTTTCTTT